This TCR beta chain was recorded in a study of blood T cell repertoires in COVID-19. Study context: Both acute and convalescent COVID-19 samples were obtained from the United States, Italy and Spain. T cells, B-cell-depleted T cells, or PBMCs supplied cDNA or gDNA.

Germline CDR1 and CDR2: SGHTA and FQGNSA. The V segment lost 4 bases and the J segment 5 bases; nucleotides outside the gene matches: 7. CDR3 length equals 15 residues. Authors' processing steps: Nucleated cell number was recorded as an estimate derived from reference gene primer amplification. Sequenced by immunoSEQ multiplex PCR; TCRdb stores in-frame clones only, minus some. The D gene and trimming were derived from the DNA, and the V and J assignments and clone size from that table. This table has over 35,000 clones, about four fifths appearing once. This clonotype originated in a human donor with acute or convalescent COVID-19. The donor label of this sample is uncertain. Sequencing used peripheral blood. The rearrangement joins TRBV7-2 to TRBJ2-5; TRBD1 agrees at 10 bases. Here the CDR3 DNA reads TGTGCCAGCAGCTGGGGACAGGGGAGGAAGGAGACCCAGTACTTC. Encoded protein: CASSWGQGRKETQYF. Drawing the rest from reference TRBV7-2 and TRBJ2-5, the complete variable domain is GAGVSQSPSNKVTEKGKDVELRCDPISGHTALYWYRQSLGQGLEFLIYFQGNSAPDKSGLPSDRFSAERTGGSVSTLTIQRTQQEDSAVYLCASSWGQGRKETQYFGPGTRLLVL.